This T cell receptor (beta chain) was found in a study of blood T cells in healthy people across ages. Points from the study as a whole: Measured against age, TCR beta diversity per million T cells decreased in a roughly linear manner. Diversity was higher, and naive CD4+ cells more numerous, in long-lived donors than in aged donors.

The CDR3 sequence is 15 residues long. CDR1 is MNHEY and CDR2 is SVGAGI in the germline V gene. V lost 6 bases to trimming and J lost 8 bases; unmatched junction nucleotides: 13. With a J-beta primer mix and a sample-barcoded 5' primer, a second PCR ran about 6 to 11 cycles. Each cDNA molecule received a tag from a template-switch adaptor that had 12 random nucleotides. TCRdb analysed the 5' RACE reads with MiXCR anew, one entry per CDR3 protein. The data show almost 550,000 distinct CDR3 sequences, 24% seen once. In the case of this clonotype: Its specificity is unknown.

The data also belong to a second study, concerning T cells of mothers and their children.

The chain employs TRBV6-5 and TRBJ2-7, with 10 bases matching TRBD1. This clonotype originated in a boy younger than 18 in good health. The specimen was blood. In nucleotides, the CDR3 is TGTGCCAGCAGCGAAGCCGGGACAGGGGATCATAAGCAGTACTTC. Translated, it gives CASSEAGTGDHKQYF.